This T cell receptor beta chain appears in the sequencing data of a study of T cells expressing NK-cell markers. About the research overall: Sorted T-cell subsets CD3+CD56+NKG2C+, CD3+CD56+NKG2C- and CD3+CD56-NKG2C+ were TCR beta-sequenced. Seven sequenced donors out of eight were HCMV-seropositive, one seronegative. Study-wide points: Top CD8+ clonotypes included the dominant CD3+CD56+NKG2C+ clonotypes in roughly 6 donors.

About this clonotype itself: What it binds is not known.

After re-calling the 5' RACE reads, TCRdb lists one entry per CDR3 protein, DNA absent. This repertoire includes some 150,000 distinct CDR3 sequences. The CDR3 runs to 16 residues. Germline CDR1 reads KGHSH; CDR2 reads LQKENI. This chain links TRBV18 with TRBJ2-7; the TCRdb call, TRBD2, lacks DNA for checking. The origin of this receptor is a young man in good health. Specimen: blood T cells: a sorted CD56 or NKG2C T cell subset, CD4+ or CD8+ T cells, or bulk PBMC T cells (not recorded which). CDR3 sequence: CASSPGLAGWEREQYF.